This T cell receptor beta chain was observed in a study of spatial heterogeneity in lung cancer. The wider study: The average appearance count of each unique TCR and UMI combination in raw reads was more than 9.5. The study, taken as a whole, reports: At resection, ubiquitous expanded tumor TCRs appeared in blood more than at follow-up.

Time point meaning: sample taken at primary tumor resection. Without sorting, whole RNA was sequenced from tumor, nontumor lung or frozen PBMC. The CDR3 covers 15 residues. Germline V gene sequence: CDR1 MGHRA, CDR2 YSYEKL. The V segment lost 0 bases and the J segment 3 bases; nucleotides outside the gene matches: 5. A distinct unique molecular identifier was carried by each TCR cDNA molecule. TCRdb re-analysed the 5' RACE reads in MiXCR, keeping a single row per CDR3 protein. The sample has roughly 10,000 distinct CDR3 sequences, 6% to 6.5% seen once. This clonotype was recorded many times. Its antigen is not identified.

The receptor was derived from a male donor with early-stage non-small cell lung cancer. The input for sequencing was PBMCs, taken at surgery. This sequence joins TRBV4-1 and TRBJ2-7, with 7 bases that match TRBD2. DNA of the CDR3: TGCGCCAGCAGCCAAGAATGGGACTACCTCTACGAGCAGTACTTC. This sequence encodes CASSQEWDYLYEQYF.